The rows below give T cell receptor beta chains drawn from one sample of a study of blood T cell repertoires in COVID-19. Method: immunoSEQ multiplex PCR; TCRdb's copy keeps in-frame clones and lacks some. The data contain some 500,000 clones, 85% to 90% of them singletons. The sample was PBMCs or T cells enriched from blood (not recorded which). These receptors came from a woman in her thirties or forties who had recovered from COVID-19. Both conserved end residues are part of each CDR3.

V	J	CDR3
TRBV27	TRBJ2-7	CASSLGRAYTYEQYF
TRBV5-8	TRBJ2-1	CASSLGDKTYNEQFF
TRBV5-4	TRBJ2-3	CASSLRGSGRGGDTQYF
TRBV9	TRBJ1-4	CASSPSQGASEKLFF
TRBV28	TRBJ2-7	CASREIRPGYEQYF
TRBV11-3	TRBJ1-1	CASSLGGTGYGAFF
TRBV20-1	TRBJ1-1	CSASARQGLRYTEAFF
TRBV11-2	TRBJ2-1	CASSPTLEAYNEQFF
TRBV11-3	TRBJ2-3	CASSFRESTDTQYF
TRBV6-5	TRBJ1-3	CASWDYGGNTIYF
TRBV19	TRBJ1-5	CASRWASNQPQHF
TRBV13	TRBJ1-1	CASSLGPSFTEAFF
TRBV7-6	TRBJ1-1	CASSRDRQREAFF
TRBV5-5	TRBJ2-3	CASSFEGGRPSTQYF
TRBV5-6	TRBJ2-7	CASSSDPNSTPEQYF
TRBV10-3	TRBJ2-5	CAISDRGVSETQYF
TRBV6-5	TRBJ1-1	CASRPTGSLNTEAFF
TRBV11-3	TRBJ2-2	CASSLFSLAGESNTGELFF
TRBV4-1	TRBJ2-1	CASSQLTSSGEQFF
TRBV13	TRBJ1-2	CASSSALIQGAFGYTF
TRBV6-5	TRBJ1-2	CASRRREGANYGYTF
TRBV4-1	TRBJ1-6	CASSQESHRAANSPLHF
TRBV2	TRBJ1-2	CASSEVGRGNYGYTF
TRBV6-1	TRBJ1-4	CASSDSWSGANEKLFF
TRBV6-5	TRBJ1-1	CASSYDLRSMSTEAFF
TRBV14	TRBJ1-6	CASSQEVGQGNNSPLHF
TRBV21-1	TRBJ2-7	CASSKGVWRAHEQYF
TRBV3-1/TRBV3-2	TRBJ2-1	CASSPHAIRTLSSYNEQFF
TRBV7-9	TRBJ2-4	CASSTGQIKNIQYF
TRBV18	TRBJ1-1	CASSPLQKSPNTEAFF
TRBV7-2	TRBJ2-5	CASSLWERETQYF
TRBV19	TRBJ1-1	CASSIRRGGMNTEAFF
TRBV7-2	TRBJ2-1	CASSLSRNNEQFF
TRBV14	TRBJ2-2	CASSQDLGSGGTGELFF
TRBV19	TRBJ2-3	CAASLGEEGTDTQYF
TRBV20-1	TRBJ2-1	CSASGVGTAAYNEQFF
TRBV3-1/TRBV3-2	TRBJ1-2	CASSQQGASGYTF
TRBV18	TRBJ1-4	CASSPSFPYEKLFF
TRBV29-1	TRBJ2-2	CSVDSGIPGELFF
TRBV10-2	TRBJ1-4	CASSEFTGATNEKLFF
TRBV29-1	TRBJ2-1	CSVPQGWNNEQFF
TRBV10-3	TRBJ1-2	CAISESRDRIGYTF
TRBV7-6	TRBJ2-2	CASSNTGRVDTGELFF
TRBV5-8	TRBJ2-3	CASSQAPSNTDTQYF
TRBV7-9	TRBJ2-3	CASSFGLAGADTQYF
TRBV11-3	TRBJ2-2	CASSSSPGGGVGELFF
TRBV19	TRBJ1-2	CASSLGLLYGYTF
TRBV24-1	TRBJ1-4	CATSDPRQGGEKLFF
TRBV7-2	TRBJ1-5	CASSAGTAYNQPQHF